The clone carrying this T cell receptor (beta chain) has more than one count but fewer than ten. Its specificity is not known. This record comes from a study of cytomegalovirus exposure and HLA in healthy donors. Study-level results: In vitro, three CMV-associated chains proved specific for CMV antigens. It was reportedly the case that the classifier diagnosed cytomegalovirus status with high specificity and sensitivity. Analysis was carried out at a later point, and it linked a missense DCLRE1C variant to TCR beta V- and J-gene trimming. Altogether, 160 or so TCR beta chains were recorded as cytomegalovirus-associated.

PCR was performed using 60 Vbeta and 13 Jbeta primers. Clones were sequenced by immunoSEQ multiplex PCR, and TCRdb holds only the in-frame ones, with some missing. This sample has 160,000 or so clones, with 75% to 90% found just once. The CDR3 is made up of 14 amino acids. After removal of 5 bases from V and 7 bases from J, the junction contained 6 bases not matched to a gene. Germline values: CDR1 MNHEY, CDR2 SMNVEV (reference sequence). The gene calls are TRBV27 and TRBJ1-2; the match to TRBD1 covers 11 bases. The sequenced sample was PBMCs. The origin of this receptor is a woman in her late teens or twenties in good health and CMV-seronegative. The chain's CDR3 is CASSRTGGGGGYTF. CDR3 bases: TGTGCCAGCAGTAGGACAGGGGGCGGTGGTGGCTACACCTTC.